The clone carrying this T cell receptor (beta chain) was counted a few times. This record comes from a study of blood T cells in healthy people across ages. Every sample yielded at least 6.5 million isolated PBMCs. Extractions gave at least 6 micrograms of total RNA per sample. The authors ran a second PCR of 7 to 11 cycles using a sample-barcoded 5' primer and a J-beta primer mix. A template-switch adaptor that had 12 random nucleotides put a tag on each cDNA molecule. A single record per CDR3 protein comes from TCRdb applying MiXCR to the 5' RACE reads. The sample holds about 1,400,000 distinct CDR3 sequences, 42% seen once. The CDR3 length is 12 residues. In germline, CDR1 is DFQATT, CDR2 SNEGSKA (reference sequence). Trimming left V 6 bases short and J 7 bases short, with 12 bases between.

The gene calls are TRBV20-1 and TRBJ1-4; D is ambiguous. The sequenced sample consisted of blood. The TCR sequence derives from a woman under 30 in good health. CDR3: CSASEDGEKLFF. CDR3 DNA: TGCAGTGCCTCGGAGGACGGTGAAAAACTGTTTTTT.